This entry lists 9 T cell receptor beta chains sequenced from one sample in a study of T cell responses to AZD1222 COVID-19 vaccine. Using immunoSEQ multiplex PCR, the repertoire was profiled, and TCRdb retains in-frame clones only, with some absent. The sample consists of about 150,000 clones, 94% of them appearing once. This material consisted of peripheral blood, taken on day 0 of AZD1222 vaccination. The receptors originated from an adult in good health.

The chain joins TRBV7-3 to TRBJ2-1; either TRBD1 or TRBD2 may supply D (5 bases each). Trimming removed 5 bases at V and 7 bases at J, with 12 bases between. CDR1 SGHTA and CDR2 FQGTGA come from the germline V gene. The CDR3 has 13 residues. For the CDR3, the DNA is TGTGCCAGCAGCACCGGGACCTCGAATGAGCAGTTCTTC. Translation: CASSTGTSNEQFF.

The chain couples TRBV18 to TRBJ2-1, with D possibly being TRBD2 (6 bases). The germline gives CDR1 KGHSH, CDR2 LQKENI. V lost 1 base and J 9 bases, leaving 16 bases between the germline ends. There are 15 residues in the CDR3. The CDR3 sequence is CASSPLGGLSSEQFF. Here the CDR3 DNA reads TGTGCCAGCTCACCACTTGGAGGGTTAAGCAGTGAGCAGTTCTTC.

The chain carries TRBV2 and TRBJ2-1; either TRBD1 or TRBD2 may supply D (5 bases each). Germline CDR1 and CDR2: SNHLY and FYNNEI. V was pared by 2 bases and J by 5 bases, with 16 bases between. The CDR3 has 16 residues. CDR3: CASSEWGGFADNEQFF. The CDR3 DNA reads TGTGCCAGCAGTGAATGGGGCGGGTTCGCCGACAATGAGCAGTTCTTC.

The rearrangement joins TRBV10-3 to TRBJ1-1; TRBD1 matches 8 bases. Germline CDR1 is ENHRY and CDR2 is SYGVKD. The CDR3 loop spans 14 amino acids. J lost 3 bases, V lost 4 bases, and 4 bases had no gene match. In DNA, the CDR3 is TGTGCCATCAGTGTGACAGGGGCGGACACTGAAGCTTTCTTT. Its translation is CAISVTGADTEAFF.

This chain uses TRBV5-6 with TRBJ1-3, with D unclear. The V gene's germline CDR1 is SGHDT and CDR2 YYEEEE. This CDR3 has 14 amino acids. Between the trimmed V and J ends, which lost 5 bases and 0 bases, there was a span of 9 bases. In DNA form, the CDR3 reads TGTGCCAGCAGTCGAACCCTCTCTGGAAACACCATATATTTT. This gives the protein CASSRTLSGNTIYF.

The V gene is TRBV7-2, the J gene TRBJ2-1, with D perhaps matching TRBD1 (6 bases). The V end was cut by 3 bases, the J end by 5 bases, with 11 bases between. Germline CDR1 SGHTA, CDR2 FQGNSA. The CDR3 totals 14 residues. CDR3 coding DNA: TGTGCCAGCAGCTTTTCCAACAGGGACAATGAGCAGTTCTTC. Translation gives CASSFSNRDNEQFF.

This clone was seen just once. The gene calls are TRBV7-9 and TRBJ1-1, with 7 nucleotides matching TRBD1. Trimming cost V 5 bases and J 8 bases; bases outside gene matches: 11. Germline V gene sequence: CDR1 SEHNR, CDR2 FQNEAQ (reference sequence). The CDR3 covers 14 residues. DNA for the CDR3: TGTGCCAGCAGCCGCGGGGACAGCATTAAAGAAGCTTTCTTT. Translated: CASSRGDSIKEAFF. The full variable domain, in which reference TRBV7-9 and TRBJ1-1 provide the parts outside the CDR3, is DTGVSQNPRHKITKRGQNVTFRCDPISEHNRLYWYRQTLGQGPEFLTYFQNEAQLEKSRLLSDRFSAERPKGSFSTLEIQRTEQGDSAMYLCASSRGDSIKEAFFGQGTRLTVV.

The chain couples TRBV28 to TRBJ2-7, with TRBD1 identical over 8 bases. Germline-derived CDR1 and CDR2 are MDHEN and SYDVKM. J was trimmed by 4 bases and V by 7 bases; bases with no gene match: 6. The CDR3 loop spans 13 amino acids. CDR3 sequence: CASMGQAPYEQYV. The CDR3 DNA sequence: TGTGCCAGCATGGGACAGGCGCCTTACGAGCAGTACGTC.

The chain's CDR3 is CSVIGHQETQYF. The CDR3 nucleotides read TGCAGCGTTATTGGACACCAAGAGACCCAGTACTTC. The chain links TRBV29-1 to TRBJ2-5, with D unresolved. The CDR3 totals 12 residues. The V and J ends lost 5 bases and 0 bases respectively, with 7 bases between them. Germline V gives CDR1 SQVTM, CDR2 ANQGSEA.